Presented here are 2 T cell receptor beta chains from one specimen sequenced in a study of blood T cell repertoires in COVID-19. TCRdb's copy holds only in-frame clones and misses some; the assay was immunoSEQ multiplex PCR. This table has about 190,000 clones, more than 60% appearing once. Specimen: peripheral blood. The receptors were sampled from a woman aged 45-60 years with acute or convalescent COVID-19.

The CDR3 loop is CASTGQRQAVTQYF. CDR3 DNA: TGTGCCAGCACCGGCCAGCGGCAAGCGGTGACCCAGTACTTC. The chain employs TRBV28 and TRBJ2-5; TRBD2 is a possible D gene (5 bases). Trimming left V 7 bases short and J 7 bases short, with 19 bases between. Germline values: CDR1 MDHEN, CDR2 SYDVKM. The CDR3 consists of 14 residues.

The chain is built from TRBV6-1 and TRBJ2-2, with 9 bases fitting TRBD2. There are 17 residues in the CDR3. The ends lost 4 bases at V and 2 bases at J; junction bases unmatched: 8. Germline CDR1 reads MNHNS; CDR2 reads SASEGT. The CDR3 here is CASSVVISGGNTGELFF. For the CDR3, the DNA is TGTGCCAGCAGTGTTGTTATTAGCGGGGGAAACACCGGGGAGCTGTTTTTT.